This is a list of T cell receptor beta chains from one sample in a study of T cells in Graves' hyperthyroidism and ophthalmopathy. TCRdb re-analysed the multiplex PCR reads in MiXCR, keeping a single row per CDR3 protein. The data contain under 350,000 distinct CDR3 sequences, 21% of them singletons. The sample comprised blood. The receptors here all came from a woman aged 45 to 65 with Graves' hyperthyroidism. The CDR3 runs from the conserved cysteine through the conserved F or W. A D gene is named only where the DNA matches it firmly. For some rows the clone size is stated as once, few or many, or as a class when expanded; others skip it.

J gene: TRBJ1-1
D gene: .
clone size: .
V gene: TRBV28
CDR3 protein: CASRTKRGHRRRDTEAFF
CDR3 DNA: TGTGCCAGCAGAACAAAGCGGGGACATCGAAGGCGTGACACTGAAGCTTTCTTT

J gene: TRBJ2-7
D gene: TRBD2
clone size: .
V gene: TRBV28
CDR3 protein: CASSLREGSYEQYF
CDR3 DNA: TGTGCCAGCAGTTTGAGGGAGGGCTCCTACGAGCAGTACTTC

J gene: TRBJ1-2
D gene: TRBD1
clone size: many
V gene: TRBV28
CDR3 protein: CASSPGTVYGYTF
CDR3 DNA: TGTGCCAGCAGTCCTGGGACAGTCTATGGCTACACCTTC

J gene: TRBJ1-2
D gene: .
clone size: few
V gene: TRBV11-2
CDR3 protein: CASSLRGDVRSRDGYTF
CDR3 DNA: TGTGCCAGCAGCCTCCGCGGGGACGTACGATCCCGAGATGGCTACACCTTC

J gene: TRBJ2-1
D gene: .
clone size: .
V gene: TRBV29-1
CDR3 protein: CSVGGFGALENEQFF
CDR3 DNA: TGCAGCGTTGGGGGGTTTGGGGCCCTTGAGAATGAGCAGTTCTTC

J gene: TRBJ2-2
D gene: .
clone size: .
V gene: TRBV6-1
CDR3 protein: CGSSEALRVTGELFF
CDR3 DNA: TGTGGCAGCAGTGAAGCGCTTCGGGTTACCGGGGAGCTGTTTTTT

J gene: TRBJ2-3
D gene: .
clone size: many
V gene: TRBV5-1
CDR3 protein: CASSLVGAGDTQYF
CDR3 DNA: TGCGCCAGCAGCTTGGTGGGGGCAGGAGATACGCAGTATTTT

J gene: TRBJ1-1
D gene: .
clone size: many
V gene: TRBV10-3
CDR3 protein: CAISESTGVGTEAFF
CDR3 DNA: TGTGCCATCAGTGAGTCGACCGGGGTCGGCACTGAAGCTTTCTTT

J gene: TRBJ2-1
D gene: TRBD2
clone size: many
V gene: TRBV7-9
CDR3 protein: CASSYKSPGLAGSYNEQFF
CDR3 DNA: TGTGCCAGCAGCTACAAGTCTCCAGGACTAGCGGGGTCATACAATGAGCAGTTCTTC

J gene: TRBJ2-5
D gene: .
clone size: many
V gene: TRBV28
CDR3 protein: CASGVAQETQYF
CDR3 DNA: TGTGCCAGCGGGGTCGCACAAGAGACCCAGTACTTC

J gene: TRBJ2-3
D gene: TRBD1
clone size: .
V gene: TRBV2
CDR3 protein: CASSRTGFSTDTQYF
CDR3 DNA: TGTGCCAGCAGTCGGACAGGGTTTAGCACAGATACGCAGTATTTT

J gene: TRBJ2-4
D gene: .
clone size: few
V gene: TRBV6-6
CDR3 protein: CASSYSRTPNKNIQYF
CDR3 DNA: TGTGCCAGCAGTTACTCGCGGACGCCAAATAAAAACATTCAGTACTTC

J gene: TRBJ2-3
D gene: .
clone size: many
V gene: TRBV20-1
CDR3 protein: CSARLSSTDTQYF
CDR3 DNA: TGCAGTGCTAGGCTGTCTAGCACAGATACGCAGTATTTT

J gene: TRBJ2-3
D gene: TRBD2
clone size: many
V gene: TRBV3-1
CDR3 protein: CASSQAGGSTDTQYF
CDR3 DNA: TGTGCCAGCAGCCAAGCGGGAGGGAGCACAGATACGCAGTATTTT

J gene: TRBJ1-4
D gene: .
clone size: .
V gene: TRBV30
CDR3 protein: CAWSHGTENEKLFF
CDR3 DNA: TGTGCCTGGAGTCACGGGACGGAAAATGAAAAACTGTTTTTT

J gene: TRBJ2-1
D gene: TRBD1
clone size: .
V gene: TRBV10-2
CDR3 protein: CASSGTGDYYNEQFF
CDR3 DNA: TGCGCCAGCAGTGGGACAGGGGATTATTACAATGAGCAGTTCTTC

J gene: TRBJ2-1
D gene: TRBD2
clone size: many
V gene: TRBV2
CDR3 protein: CASSFRGDSLYNEQFF
CDR3 DNA: TGTGCCAGCAGTTTTCGGGGGGACTCCCTTTACAATGAGCAGTTCTTC

J gene: TRBJ2-7
D gene: TRBD2
clone size: .
V gene: TRBV19
CDR3 protein: CASSSSLGRAYEQYF
CDR3 DNA: TGTGCCAGTAGTTCCTCGTTAGGGAGGGCGTACGAGCAGTACTTC

J gene: TRBJ1-1
D gene: .
clone size: .
V gene: TRBV3-1
CDR3 protein: CASSQGDALGRAFF
CDR3 DNA: TGTGCCAGCAGCCAAGGGGACGCTTTAGGGAGAGCTTTCTTT

J gene: TRBJ2-5
D gene: .
clone size: .
V gene: TRBV6-1
CDR3 protein: CASRGGATGETQYF
CDR3 DNA: TGTGCCAGCAGAGGAGGGGCAACGGGTGAGACCCAGTACTTC

J gene: TRBJ1-5
D gene: .
clone size: many
V gene: TRBV12-3/TRBV12-4
CDR3 protein: CASRIGEGSNQPQHF
CDR3 DNA: TGTGCCAGCAGAATAGGAGAAGGGAGCAATCAGCCCCAGCATTTT

J gene: TRBJ2-3
D gene: TRBD2
clone size: many
V gene: TRBV7-9
CDR3 protein: CASSLISGFYSTDTQYF
CDR3 DNA: TGTGCCAGCAGCTTGATTAGCGGGTTCTATAGCACAGATACGCAGTATTTT

J gene: TRBJ2-5
D gene: TRBD2
clone size: .
V gene: TRBV7-2
CDR3 protein: CASSYGLAGGSGTQYF
CDR3 DNA: TGTGCCAGCAGCTACGGACTAGCGGGAGGGTCCGGGACCCAGTACTTC

J gene: TRBJ2-2
D gene: .
clone size: many
V gene: TRBV11-2
CDR3 protein: CASSLLSLATPTAGELFF
CDR3 DNA: TGTGCCAGCAGCTTACTCAGTCTAGCGACCCCCACTGCTGGGGAGCTGTTTTTT

J gene: TRBJ2-5
D gene: .
clone size: many
V gene: TRBV28
CDR3 protein: CASSPGDGLGAQYF
CDR3 DNA: TGTGCCAGCAGTCCGGGGGACGGACTCGGGGCCCAGTACTTC

J gene: TRBJ1-1
D gene: .
clone size: many
V gene: TRBV7-2
CDR3 protein: CASSLRRNFKAEAFF
CDR3 DNA: TGTGCCAGCAGCTTGAGGCGGAATTTCAAGGCTGAAGCTTTCTTT

J gene: TRBJ1-4
D gene: .
clone size: many
V gene: TRBV11-3
CDR3 protein: CASSQPGQSEKLFF
CDR3 DNA: TGTGCCAGCAGTCAGCCGGGCCAGTCCGAAAAACTGTTTTTT

J gene: TRBJ1-2
D gene: .
clone size: .
V gene: TRBV11-1
CDR3 protein: CASSSRGTNYGYTF
CDR3 DNA: TGTGCCAGCAGCTCTAGAGGTACTAACTATGGCTACACCTTC

J gene: TRBJ1-4
D gene: TRBD1
clone size: many
V gene: TRBV3-1
CDR3 protein: CASSPGGMSFATNEKLFF
CDR3 DNA: TGTGCCAGCAGCCCAGGGGGAATGAGCTTTGCAACTAATGAAAAACTGTTTTTT

J gene: TRBJ2-3
D gene: TRBD2
clone size: .
V gene: TRBV2
CDR3 protein: CASRAEAGVSNQPQYF
CDR3 DNA: TGTGCCAGCCGTGCCGAGGCGGGGGTTAGCAATCAGCCCCAGTATTTT

J gene: TRBJ2-3
D gene: TRBD2
clone size: many
V gene: TRBV20-1
CDR3 protein: CSARASGSRKDTQYF
CDR3 DNA: TGCAGTGCTAGAGCCAGCGGGAGCCGGAAAGATACGCAGTATTTT

J gene: TRBJ2-3
D gene: .
clone size: .
V gene: TRBV25-1
CDR3 protein: CASSELVTFGSTDTQYF
CDR3 DNA: TGTGCCAGCAGTGAATTGGTGACCTTCGGCAGCACAGATACGCAGTATTTT

J gene: TRBJ2-5
D gene: .
clone size: .
V gene: TRBV4-1
CDR3 protein: CASSQDRAWETQYF
CDR3 DNA: TGCGCCAGCAGCCAAGATCGAGCATGGGAGACCCAGTACTTC

J gene: TRBJ2-1
D gene: TRBD2
clone size: .
V gene: TRBV6-4
CDR3 protein: CASSDSKVGTSVNEQFF
CDR3 DNA: TGTGCCAGCAGTGACTCGAAAGTAGGGACTAGCGTGAATGAGCAGTTCTTC

J gene: TRBJ2-3
D gene: .
clone size: many
V gene: TRBV20-1
CDR3 protein: CSATKASTDTQYF
CDR3 DNA: TGCAGTGCCACTAAGGCTAGCACAGATACGCAGTATTTT

J gene: TRBJ2-7
D gene: TRBD1
clone size: many
V gene: TRBV28
CDR3 protein: CASRGTEFYEQYF
CDR3 DNA: TGTGCCAGCAGGGGGACAGAGTTCTACGAGCAGTACTTC

J gene: TRBJ2-1
D gene: .
clone size: .
V gene: TRBV12-3/TRBV12-4
CDR3 protein: CASSFRLVGEQFF
CDR3 DNA: TGTGCCAGCAGTTTTCGACTAGTTGGTGAGCAGTTCTTC

J gene: TRBJ2-7
D gene: .
clone size: .
V gene: TRBV29-1
CDR3 protein: CSVERSYEQYF
CDR3 DNA: TGCAGCGTTGAACGTAGCTACGAGCAGTACTTC

J gene: TRBJ2-7
D gene: TRBD2
clone size: few
V gene: TRBV4-1
CDR3 protein: CASSQGLAELYEQYF
CDR3 DNA: TGCGCCAGCAGCCAAGGACTAGCGGAGCTATACGAGCAGTACTTC

J gene: TRBJ2-3
D gene: TRBD2
clone size: .
V gene: TRBV19
CDR3 protein: CASSASGLAGTTDTQYF
CDR3 DNA: TGTGCCAGTAGTGCTTCAGGACTAGCGGGAACCACAGATACGCAGTATTTT

J gene: TRBJ1-5
D gene: TRBD1
clone size: many
V gene: TRBV2
CDR3 protein: CASSVGTGNQPQHF
CDR3 DNA: TGTGCCAGCAGTGTGGGGACAGGCAATCAGCCCCAGCATTTT

J gene: TRBJ2-5
D gene: .
clone size: .
V gene: TRBV19
CDR3 protein: CQGQETQYF
CDR3 DNA: TGTCAGGGGCAAGAGACCCAGTACTTC

J gene: TRBJ1-1
D gene: .
clone size: many
V gene: TRBV20-1
CDR3 protein: CSASHGGPGTEAFF
CDR3 DNA: TGCAGTGCTAGTCATGGGGGGCCGGGGACTGAAGCTTTCTTT

J gene: TRBJ1-2
D gene: TRBD1
clone size: .
V gene: TRBV19
CDR3 protein: CASSPRQGNHGYTF
CDR3 DNA: TGTGCCAGTAGTCCCCGACAGGGAAACCATGGCTACACCTTC

J gene: TRBJ2-5
D gene: TRBD2
clone size: many
V gene: TRBV6-5
CDR3 protein: CASSYSKLAGTQETQYF
CDR3 DNA: TGTGCCAGCAGTTACTCGAAACTAGCGGGGACCCAAGAGACCCAGTACTTC

J gene: TRBJ1-5
D gene: .
clone size: .
V gene: TRBV20-1
CDR3 protein: CSARPGGQSNQPQHF
CDR3 DNA: TGCAGTGCTAGACCAGGAGGACAGAGCAATCAGCCCCAGCATTTT

J gene: TRBJ2-7
D gene: .
clone size: .
V gene: TRBV7-9
CDR3 protein: CASSLRPNGEQYF
CDR3 DNA: TGTGCCAGCAGCTTGCGACCTAATGGGGAGCAGTACTTC

J gene: TRBJ1-1
D gene: .
clone size: few
V gene: TRBV5-1
CDR3 protein: CASSLGNFRGGNPEAFF
CDR3 DNA: TGCGCCAGCAGCTTGGGGAACTTCAGGGGAGGGAACCCTGAAGCTTTCTTT

J gene: TRBJ1-2
D gene: TRBD1
clone size: .
V gene: TRBV2
CDR3 protein: CASSTPGQGYGYTF
CDR3 DNA: TGTGCCAGCAGTACCCCGGGACAGGGATATGGCTACACCTTC

J gene: TRBJ2-5
D gene: .
clone size: few
V gene: TRBV6-1
CDR3 protein: CASSKQEFQETQYF
CDR3 DNA: TGTGCCAGCAGTAAACAAGAATTTCAAGAGACCCAGTACTTC

J gene: TRBJ1-1
D gene: .
clone size: few
V gene: TRBV12-3/TRBV12-4
CDR3 protein: CASILGTVNTEAFF
CDR3 DNA: TGTGCCAGCATTCTTGGGACGGTGAACACTGAAGCTTTCTTT

J gene: TRBJ1-5
D gene: TRBD1
clone size: .
V gene: TRBV28
CDR3 protein: CASRRGQSSNQPQHF
CDR3 DNA: TGTGCCAGCAGGAGGGGGCAGAGCAGCAATCAGCCCCAGCATTTT

J gene: TRBJ1-5
D gene: .
clone size: many
V gene: TRBV7-9
CDR3 protein: CASSLDPSGGHF
CDR3 DNA: TGTGCCAGCAGCTTAGATCCTAGCGGGGGGCATTTT